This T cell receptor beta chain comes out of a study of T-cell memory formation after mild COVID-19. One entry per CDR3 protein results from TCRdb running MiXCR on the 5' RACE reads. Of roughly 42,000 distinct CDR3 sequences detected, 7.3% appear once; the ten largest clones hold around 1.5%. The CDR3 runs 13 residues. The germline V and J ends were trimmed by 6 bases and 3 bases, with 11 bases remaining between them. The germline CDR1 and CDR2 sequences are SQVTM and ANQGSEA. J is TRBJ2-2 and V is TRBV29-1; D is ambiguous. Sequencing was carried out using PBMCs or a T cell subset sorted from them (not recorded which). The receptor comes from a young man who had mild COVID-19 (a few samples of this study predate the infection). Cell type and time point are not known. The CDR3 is CSVPDGYTGELFF. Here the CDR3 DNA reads TGCAGCGTCCCTGACGGGTACACCGGGGAGCTGTTTTTT.